Sequencing of this T cell receptor beta chain was carried out in a study of cytomegalovirus exposure and HLA in healthy donors. The protocol was immunoSEQ multiplex PCR, while the TCRdb copy is restricted to in-frame clones and leaves out a portion. The sample includes 95,000 to 150,000 clones, about 96% of them seen just once. With 4 bases removed from V and 5 bases from J, the gap between germline ends came to 18 bases. The CDR3 runs to 15 residues. CDR1 SGDLS and CDR2 YYNGEE come from the germline V gene. The sample taken for sequencing was PBMCs. This chain connects TRBV9 to TRBJ1-1; D is possibly TRBD1 (6 bases). The TCR comes from a man aged 18-30 years in good health and CMV-seronegative. CDR3 bases: TGTGCCAGCAGCCCCCAGCGGGGGGGCCGGACTGAAGCTTTCTTT. It is translated as CASSPQRGGRTEAFF. Drawing the rest from reference TRBV9 and TRBJ1-1, the complete variable domain is DSGVTQTPKHLITATGQRVTLRCSPRSGDLSVYWYQQSLDQGLQFLIQYYNGEERAKGNILERFSAQQFPDLHSELNLSSLELGDSALYFCASSPQRGGRTEAFFGQGTRLTVV.